A selection of T cell receptor beta chains follows, all from one sample in a study of cytomegalovirus exposure and HLA in healthy donors. Profiling relied on immunoSEQ multiplex PCR, and the TCRdb table lists in-frame clones only, not all of them. The table lists around 100,000 clones. The specimen sequenced was PBMCs. The source is a man in his forties or fifties in good health and CMV-seropositive. Both conserved end residues are part of each CDR3. A D gene is named only where the DNA matches it firmly. Clone size appears in some rows only: once, few, many, or a class for an expanded clone.

-,TRBJ2-7,14,-,TRBV13,CASSLRQGRYEQYF,TGTGCCAGCAGCTTACGTCAGGGGCGCTACGAGCAGTACTTC
-,TRBJ2-1,15,-,TRBV21-1,CASSKGTGKHDEQFF,TGTGCCAGCAGCAAAGGGACAGGGAAACACGATGAGCAGTTCTTC
-,TRBJ1-2,13,-,TRBV29-1,CSVEDTDNYGYTF,TGCAGCGTTGAAGATACAGACAACTATGGCTACACCTTC
TRBD1,TRBJ2-3,15,-,TRBV19,CASSIPETGSDTQYF,TGTGCCAGTAGCATTCCCGAGACAGGGTCGGATACGCAGTATTTT
-,TRBJ2-7,13,-,TRBV29-1,CSVEANRGGEQYF,TGCAGCGTTGAAGCCAACAGGGGGGGCGAGCAGTACTTC
-,TRBJ2-1,13,-,TRBV28,CASSFDSFDEQFF,TGTGCCAGCAGTTTTGATAGTTTCGATGAGCAGTTCTTC
-,TRBJ2-5,17,-,TRBV4-3,CASSQDLRGSYLETQYF,TGCGCCAGCAGCCAAGATCTCAGAGGGTCTTATCTGGAGACCCAGTACTTC
TRBD2,TRBJ2-1,16,-,TRBV30,CAWSAGEAGGYNEQFF,TGTGCCTGGAGTGCAGGTGAAGCGGGAGGGTACAATGAGCAGTTCTTC
-,TRBJ1-4,13,-,TRBV5-5,CASSVVPREKLFF,TGTGCCAGCAGCGTAGTACCGCGGGAAAAACTGTTTTTT
-,TRBJ2-2,19,-,TRBV5-1,CASSYPRDTQAPTPGELFF,TGCGCCAGCAGCTACCCTCGGGACACCCAAGCACCTACCCCCGGGGAGCTGTTTTTT
-,TRBJ2-7,14,-,TRBV5-1,CASSLAWGVREQYF,TGCGCCAGCAGCTTGGCTTGGGGAGTGAGGGAGCAGTACTTC
-,TRBJ1-1,14,-,TRBV28,CASMGGYRDTEAFF,TGTGCCAGCATGGGGGGATACCGGGACACTGAAGCTTTCTTT
-,TRBJ1-1,14,-,TRBV18,CASSPGQVNTEAFF,TGTGCCAGCTCACCAGGGCAGGTGAACACTGAAGCTTTCTTT
-,TRBJ2-3,12,-,TRBV28,CACGAPTDTQYF,TGTGCCTGCGGCGCCCCCACAGATACGCAGTATTTT
-,TRBJ1-2,12,-,TRBV9,CASSPAVYGYTF,TGTGCCAGCAGCCCCGCAGTTTATGGCTACACCTTC
-,TRBJ2-1,14,-,TRBV18,CASSPIVNRNEQFF,TGTGCCAGCTCACCTATTGTAAATCGTAATGAGCAGTTCTTC
-,TRBJ2-1,14,-,TRBV27,CASRGSSSHFEQFF,TGTGCCAGCAGAGGTAGTAGCTCGCACTTTGAGCAGTTCTTC
-,TRBJ2-3,14,-,TRBV7-3,CASSQGDTRDTQYF,TGTGCCAGCAGTCAAGGGGATACTCGGGATACGCAGTATTTT
-,TRBJ1-3,12,-,TRBV5-6,CASSLRGGTIYF,TGTGCCAGCAGCTTGCGGGGTGGCACCATATATTTT
-,TRBJ2-7,13,medium-sized,TRBV7-8,CASSLFQGKEQYF,TGTGCCAGCAGCTTATTCCAGGGGAAGGAGCAGTACTTC
TRBD2,TRBJ2-7,15,-,TRBV5-1,CASSFLAGGPNEQYF,TGCGCCAGCAGCTTCTTAGCGGGAGGGCCAAACGAGCAGTACTTC
TRBD1,TRBJ1-1,15,-,TRBV10-3,CAISERGPSNTEAFF,TGTGCCATCAGTGAAAGGGGGCCCTCGAACACTGAAGCTTTCTTT
TRBD2,TRBJ2-7,14,-,TRBV19,CASARASGLYEQYF,TGTGCCAGCGCTAGGGCTAGCGGTCTGTACGAGCAGTACTTC
-,TRBJ1-5,13,-,TRBV28,CASSPDRGQPQHF,TGTGCCAGCAGTCCGGACAGAGGCCAGCCCCAGCATTTT
-,TRBJ2-3,13,-,TRBV7-8,CASSLEVGDTQYF,TGTGCCAGCAGCTTAGAAGTGGGCGATACGCAGTATTTT
TRBD1,TRBJ1-2,13,-,TRBV19,CAARTGGNYGYTF,TGTGCCGCGCGAACAGGGGGTAACTATGGCTACACCTTC
-,TRBJ1-2,12,-,TRBV29-1,CSVETESYGYTF,TGCAGCGTTGAGACGGAGTCCTATGGCTACACCTTC
TRBD1,TRBJ2-1,15,-,TRBV6-5,CASSSTGQGLNEQFF,TGTGCCAGCAGTTCAACGGGACAGGGGTTAAATGAGCAGTTCTTC
TRBD2,TRBJ2-1,17,-,TRBV13,CASRLEGDYNPRNEQFF,TGTGCCAGCAGGCTAGAAGGGGACTACAACCCCCGCAATGAGCAGTTCTTC
TRBD1,TRBJ1-3,18,-,TRBV7-9,CAFTPGPGGPSSGNTIYF,TGTGCATTCACGCCTGGCCCAGGGGGCCCAAGCTCTGGAAACACCATATATTTT
TRBD1,TRBJ2-4,19,-,TRBV30,CAWSPSRDRGRLAKNIQYF,TGTGCCTGGAGTCCTTCCCGGGACAGGGGGCGATTAGCCAAAAACATTCAGTACTTC
TRBD1,TRBJ1-2,13,-,TRBV7-3,CASSLGSGQGLTF,TGTGCCAGCAGCTTAGGAAGCGGACAGGGCCTCACCTTC
-,TRBJ2-2,15,-,TRBV14,CASRRDTLNTGELFF,TGTGCCAGCAGGCGTGACACATTGAACACCGGGGAGCTGTTTTTT
-,TRBJ2-7,13,-,TRBV10-1,CASSESSTREQYF,TGCGCCAGCAGTGAGTCGAGCACTAGAGAGCAGTACTTC
TRBD1,TRBJ2-5,16,-,TRBV4-1,CASSQDLRQGRETQYF,TGCGCCAGCAGCCAAGACCTCAGACAGGGACGTGAGACCCAGTACTTC
TRBD1,TRBJ2-1,16,-,TRBV29-1,CSVERRSGDRGYEQFF,TGCAGCGTTGAAAGGCGCTCGGGAGACAGGGGGTATGAGCAGTTCTTC
TRBD1,TRBJ2-5,16,-,TRBV10-3,CAISDLLDRGGETQYF,TGTGCCATCAGTGACTTACTGGACAGGGGTGGGGAGACCCAGTACTTC
TRBD1,TRBJ2-3,19,-,TRBV7-9,CASSYRARVLGQTTDTQYF,TGTGCCAGCAGCTACCGGGCCCGCGTCTTGGGACAGACAACAGATACGCAGTATTTT
TRBD1,TRBJ2-7,13,-,TRBV7-9,CASSLVDRQGQYF,TGTGCCAGCAGCTTAGTAGACCGACAGGGGCAGTACTTC
TRBD1,TRBJ1-3,17,-,TRBV2,CASSPGQGRSSGNTIYF,TGTGCCAGCAGCCCCGGACAGGGCCGCTCCTCTGGAAACACCATATATTTT
TRBD1,TRBJ1-1,15,-,TRBV10-2,CASSEGTGGNTEAFF,TGCGCCAGCAGTGAGGGGACAGGGGGGAACACTGAAGCTTTCTTT
TRBD1,TRBJ2-3,14,-,TRBV27,CASTPLQGADTQYF,TGTGCCAGCACCCCCTTACAGGGGGCAGATACGCAGTATTTT
-,TRBJ2-4,14,-,TRBV7-2,CASSSRAQGNIQYF,TGTGCCAGCAGCTCCCGGGCCCAGGGGAACATTCAGTACTTC
-,TRBJ2-5,15,-,TRBV5-1,CASSLEGLIAETQYF,TGCGCCAGCAGCTTGGAAGGACTAATCGCAGAGACCCAGTACTTC
-,TRBJ1-4,14,-,TRBV5-1,CASSLWTGDEKLFF,TGCGCCAGCAGCTTGTGGACGGGAGATGAAAAACTGTTTTTT
TRBD2,TRBJ2-2,18,-,TRBV5-4,CASSQGLAGGPGTGELFF,TGTGCCAGCAGCCAAGGACTAGCGGGAGGGCCAGGCACCGGGGAGCTGTTTTTT
TRBD1,TRBJ2-7,15,-,TRBV28,CASSFSGGPNYEQYF,TGTGCCAGCAGTTTTTCAGGGGGCCCTAACTACGAGCAGTACTTC
-,TRBJ2-2,17,-,TRBV9,CASSVGAGPYDTGELFF,TGTGCCAGCAGCGTAGGGGCAGGCCCGTATGACACCGGGGAGCTGTTTTTT
-,TRBJ1-2,13,-,TRBV10-3,CAISKGDSYGYTF,TGTGCCATCAGCAAAGGCGACTCCTATGGCTACACCTTC
-,TRBJ1-3,16,-,TRBV5-1,CASSLGTQSLGNTIYF,TGCGCCAGCAGCTTGGGCACCCAAAGCCTGGGAAACACCATATATTTT
TRBD1,TRBJ2-3,14,-,TRBV5-8,CASSAGQGPDTQYF,TGTGCCAGCAGCGCAGGACAGGGACCAGATACGCAGTATTTT
-,TRBJ1-4,14,-,TRBV6-6,CASSRTATNEKLFF,TGTGCCAGCAGTCGGACAGCAACTAATGAAAAACTGTTTTTT
-,TRBJ1-1,12,-,TRBV29-1,CSVEGRVSEAFF,TGCAGCGTTGAAGGCAGGGTCTCTGAAGCTTTCTTT